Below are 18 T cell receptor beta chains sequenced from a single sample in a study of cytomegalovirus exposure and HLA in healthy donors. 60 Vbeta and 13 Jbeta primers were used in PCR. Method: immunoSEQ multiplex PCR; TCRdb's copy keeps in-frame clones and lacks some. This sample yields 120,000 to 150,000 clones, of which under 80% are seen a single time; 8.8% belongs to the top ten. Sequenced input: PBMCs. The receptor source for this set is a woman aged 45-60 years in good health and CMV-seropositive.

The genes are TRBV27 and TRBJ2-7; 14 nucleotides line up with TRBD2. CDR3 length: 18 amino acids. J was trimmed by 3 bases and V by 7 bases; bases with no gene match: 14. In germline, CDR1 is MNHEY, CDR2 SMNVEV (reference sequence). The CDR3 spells CASKGTSGGLHQLYEQYF. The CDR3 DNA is TGTGCCAGCAAAGGGACTAGCGGGGGCCTCCACCAGCTCTACGAGCAGTACTTC.

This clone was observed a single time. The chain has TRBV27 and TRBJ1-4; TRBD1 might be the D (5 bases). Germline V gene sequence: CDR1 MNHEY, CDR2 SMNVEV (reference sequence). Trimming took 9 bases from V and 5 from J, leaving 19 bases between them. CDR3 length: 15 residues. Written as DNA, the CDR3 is TGTGCCAGTAAACCACGTCAGGGTACCAATGAAAAACTGTTTTTT. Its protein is CASKPRQGTNEKLFF.

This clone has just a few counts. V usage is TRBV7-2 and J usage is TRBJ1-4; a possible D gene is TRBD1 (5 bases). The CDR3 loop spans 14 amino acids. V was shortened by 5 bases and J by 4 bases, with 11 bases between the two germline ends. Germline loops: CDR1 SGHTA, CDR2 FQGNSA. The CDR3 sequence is CASSPQGNNEKLFF. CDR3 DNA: TGTGCCAGCAGCCCCCAGGGAAATAATGAAAAACTGTTTTTT.

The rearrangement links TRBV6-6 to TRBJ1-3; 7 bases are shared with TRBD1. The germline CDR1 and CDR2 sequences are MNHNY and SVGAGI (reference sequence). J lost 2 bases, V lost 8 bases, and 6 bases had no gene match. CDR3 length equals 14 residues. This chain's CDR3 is CASGPGQTGNTIYF. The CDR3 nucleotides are TGTGCCAGCGGACCGGGACAGACTGGAAACACCATATATTTT.

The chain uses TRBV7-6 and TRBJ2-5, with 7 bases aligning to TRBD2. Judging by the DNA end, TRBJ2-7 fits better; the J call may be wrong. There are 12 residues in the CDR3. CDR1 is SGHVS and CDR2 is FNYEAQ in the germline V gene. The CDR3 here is CASSGLAYEQYF. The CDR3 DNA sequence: TGTGCCAGCAGCGGACTAGCCTACGAGCAGTACTTC.

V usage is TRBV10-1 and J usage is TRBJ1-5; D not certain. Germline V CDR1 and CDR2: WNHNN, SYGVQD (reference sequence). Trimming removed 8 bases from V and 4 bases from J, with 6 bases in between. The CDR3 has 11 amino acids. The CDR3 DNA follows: TGCGCCAGCTCCCGGAATCAGCCCCAGCATTTT. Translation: CASSRNQPQHF.

CDR3 in amino acids: CAELPGANVLTF. In DNA, the CDR3 is TGTGCCGAGTTACCTGGGGCCAACGTCCTGACTTTC. The chain joins TRBV6-5 to TRBJ2-6; D ambiguous. From germline, CDR1 is MNHEY and CDR2 SVGAGI. The ends were cut back, 11 bases at V and 2 bases at J, with 7 bases in the middle. This CDR3 is built from 12 residues.

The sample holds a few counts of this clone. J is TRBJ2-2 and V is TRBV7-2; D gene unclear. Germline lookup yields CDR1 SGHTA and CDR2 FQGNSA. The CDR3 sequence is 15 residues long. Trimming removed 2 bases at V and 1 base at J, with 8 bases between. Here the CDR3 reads CASSLITGNTGELFF. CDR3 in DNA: TGTGCCAGCAGCTTAATAACTGGGAACACCGGGGAGCTGTTTTTT.

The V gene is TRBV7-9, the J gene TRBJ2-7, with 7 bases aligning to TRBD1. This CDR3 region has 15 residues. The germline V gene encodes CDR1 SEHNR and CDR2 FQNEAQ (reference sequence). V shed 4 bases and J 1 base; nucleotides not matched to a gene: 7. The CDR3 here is CASSSLLGQSYEQYF. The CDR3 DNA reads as TGTGCCAGCAGCTCCCTTTTGGGACAGTCCTACGAGCAGTACTTC.

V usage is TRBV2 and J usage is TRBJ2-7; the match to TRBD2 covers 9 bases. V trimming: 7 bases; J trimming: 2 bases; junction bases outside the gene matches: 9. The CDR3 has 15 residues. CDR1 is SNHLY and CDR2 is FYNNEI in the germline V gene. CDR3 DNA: TGTGCCAGCAACCGACTAGCGGAGGAACCCTACGAGCAGTACTTC. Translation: CASNRLAEEPYEQYF.

The CDR3 DNA reads TGTGCCAGCAGCTCGGACAGGGACACTGAAGCTTTCTTT. The encoded protein is CASSSDRDTEAFF. The rearrangement uses TRBV11-3 and TRBJ1-1; 8 nucleotides agree with TRBD1. The CDR3 extends over 13 amino acids. V lost 4 bases, J lost 3 bases, and 1 base stayed unmatched. From germline, CDR1 is SGHNT and CDR2 YENEEA. Using reference TRBV11-3 and TRBJ1-1 for the parts outside the CDR3, the full variable domain is EAGVVQSPRYKIIEKKQPVAFWCNPISGHNTLYWYLQNLGQGPELLIRYENEEAVDDSQLPKDRFSAERLKGVDSTLKIQPAELGDSAVYLCASSSDRDTEAFFGQGTRLTVV.

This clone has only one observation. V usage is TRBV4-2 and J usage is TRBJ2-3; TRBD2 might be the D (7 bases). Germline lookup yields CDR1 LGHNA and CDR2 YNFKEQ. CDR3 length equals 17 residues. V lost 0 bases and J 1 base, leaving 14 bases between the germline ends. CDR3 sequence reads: CASSQDGGGSGTDTQYF. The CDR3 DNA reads TGTGCCAGCAGCCAAGATGGGGGGGGCAGTGGCACAGATACGCAGTATTTT.

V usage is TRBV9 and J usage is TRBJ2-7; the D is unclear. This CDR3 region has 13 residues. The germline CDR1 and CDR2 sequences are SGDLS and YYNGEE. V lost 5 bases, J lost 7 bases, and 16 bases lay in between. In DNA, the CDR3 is TGTGCCAGCAGGGGTGCGGCGGAGAGGGAGCAGTACTTC. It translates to CASRGAAEREQYF.

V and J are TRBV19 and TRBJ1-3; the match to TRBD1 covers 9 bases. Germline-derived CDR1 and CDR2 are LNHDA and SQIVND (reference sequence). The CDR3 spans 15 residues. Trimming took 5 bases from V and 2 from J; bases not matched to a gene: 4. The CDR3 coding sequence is TGTGCCAGTAGTCCGAGGACAGGGGCTGGAAACACCATATATTTT. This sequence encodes CASSPRTGAGNTIYF.

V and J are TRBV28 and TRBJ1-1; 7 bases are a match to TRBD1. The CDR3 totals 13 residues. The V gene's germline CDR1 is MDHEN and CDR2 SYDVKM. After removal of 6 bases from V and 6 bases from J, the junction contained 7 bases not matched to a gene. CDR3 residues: CASSIDRAPEAFF. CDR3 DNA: TGTGCCAGCAGCATCGACAGGGCGCCTGAAGCTTTCTTT.

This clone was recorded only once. The CDR3 is CASSMTGNSYEQYF. The CDR3 nucleotides read TGTGCCAGTAGTATGACGGGGAACTCCTACGAGCAGTACTTC. The V gene is TRBV19, the J gene TRBJ2-7; TRBD2 is a possible D gene (5 bases). The CDR3 consists of 14 residues. Trimming cost V 3 bases and J 0 bases, with 9 bases left between them. Looked up from germline, CDR1 is LNHDA and CDR2 is SQIVND (reference sequence). The variable domain in full, with the rest retrieved from reference TRBV19 and TRBJ2-7, is DGGITQSPKYLFRKEGQNVTLSCEQNLNHDAMYWYRQDPGQGLRLIYYSQIVNDFQKGDIAEGYSVSREKKESFPLTVTSAQKNPTAFYLCASSMTGNSYEQYFGPGTRLTVT.

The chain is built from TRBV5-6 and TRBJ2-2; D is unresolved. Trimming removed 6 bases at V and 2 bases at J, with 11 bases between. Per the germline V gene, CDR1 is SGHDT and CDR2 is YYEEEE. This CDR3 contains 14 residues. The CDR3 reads CASILSVNTGELFF. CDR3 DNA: TGTGCCAGCATACTTAGTGTAAACACCGGGGAGCTGTTTTTT.

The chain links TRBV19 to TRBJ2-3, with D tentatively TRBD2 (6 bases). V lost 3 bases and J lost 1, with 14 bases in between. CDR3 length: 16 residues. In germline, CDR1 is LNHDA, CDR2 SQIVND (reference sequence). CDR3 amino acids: CASSMGRDSGTDTQYF. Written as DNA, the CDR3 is TGTGCCAGTAGTATGGGCCGGGACTCTGGCACAGATACGCAGTATTTT.